This T cell receptor beta chain is drawn from a study of T cell repertoires in cytomegalovirus infection. About the research overall: CMV epitopes in the study were HLA-C-restricted (recently identified) and HLA-B-restricted (well studied). Public TCR beta signatures marked donors with CMV infection and the matching HLA.

From germline, CDR1 is SEHNR and CDR2 FQNEAQ (reference sequence). This CDR3 spans 18 amino acids. TCRdb called the reads again in MiXCR, with one record for every CDR3 protein. The sample includes about a million distinct CDR3 sequences, approximately 31% of them seen just once. In the case of this clonotype: Antigen unknown. At one boundary the junction diverges from the germline segment, which might be a read error.

Study-wide points: CMV-specific HLA-C-restricted TCR beta clonotypes dominated the ex vivo response. The study identified carriers of CMV plus the relevant HLA from cumulative public TCR beta family frequency.

The starting material was cultured CD8+ T cells from PBMCs, obtained from culture after CMV antigen stimulation. The clonotype was recovered from a human donor in good health (CMV status not recorded). Some clones in this sample may be carry-over from other donors' samples. This rearrangement joins TRBV7-9 to TRBJ2-6; D is perhaps TRBD1 (5 bases). The CDR3 bases are TGTGCCAGCAGCTTAGAGGACGCGCGACGCTCTGGGGCCAACGTCATGACTTTC. Its translation is CASSLEDARRSGANVMTF.